Listed here is a single TCR beta chain. Its antigen is unknown. Base qualities were left out, and no much larger clone turns up one base away. From cysteine to phenylalanine, the CDR3 is 17 amino acids long. Of the read, only the CDR3 DNA is kept; its 51 bases are in frame from base 1. CDR1 and CDR2 are drawn from the germline V gene (reference sequence): MNHNY, SVGAGI. Here V drops 5 bases and J drops 3 bases, and the junction holds 13 bases not matched to any gene. Participants in the prospective study were aged roughly 18 to 100 years, lived in 24 United States geographic areas, and enrolled through a virtual design. In the prospective study, participants were assigned to cohorts based on the clinical history participants reported in a screening survey and a study questionnaire. Recovered participants in ImmuneRACE Cohort 3 were defined as having two consecutive negative NP/OP PCR tests, clearance from a healthcare professional, or resolution of symptoms. In the prospective study, whole blood, serum and a nasopharyngeal or oropharyngeal swab were collected from each participant by mobile phlebotomists. Additional blood draws and questionnaires over an approximately 2-month period could optionally be provided by prospective study participants. Before DNA extraction, blood samples from the prospective study were shipped at room temperature or frozen.

These data belong to a study of blood T cell repertoires in COVID-19 (dated by TCRdb to the early 2020s). The study in broad terms: The collaborator samples originated in the United States, Italy and Spain and spanned the acute and convalescent phases of COVID-19. The material from the prospective study consisted of cDNA or gDNA derived from T cells, B-cell-depleted T cells, or PBMCs. The dataset comprised deeply sampled blood TCRbeta repertoires from subjects exposed to, actively infected with, or recovered from COVID-19. The repertoires were released in a freely available public database meant as a resource for research on the immune response to SARS-CoV-2. The samples were drawn from two sources: the first 160 participants of the ongoing ImmuneRACE study, and 950 to 1,500 subjects contributed by 6 global collaborators. The sample metadata nearly always contained a de-identified subject ID, COVID-19 status, age in years and sex. HLA class I and class II types, where available, came from metadata supplied by the sample provider rather than from assay-based typing. Broad study findings and their caveats: How much clinical and demographic metadata was included differed by source and by participant, and the metadata was provided uncurated.

The immunoSEQ Assay, a bias-controlled multiplex PCR, was used to amplify TCRbeta CDR3 regions from genomic DNA. The authors' analysis ran thus. The number of nucleated cells in each sample was estimated from the amplification of reference gene primers within the assay. Sequence reads were collapsed and filtered to measure the absolute abundance of every unique TCRbeta CDR3 rearrangement. Productive Simpson clonality was computed per sample as the square root of Simpson's diversity index over productive rearrangements. TCRdb mirrors the immuneACCESS table, restricted to in-frame sequences. Some clones are absent from its copies; in checked studies, under half trace to an unresolved V gene, and the reason for the others is unknown. V and J calls and clone size come straight from that table; D and trimming were deduced from the DNA. The sample table contains approximately 290,000 clones; only one count was recorded for roughly 85% of them. The ten most abundant clones make up about 4.3% of the sample.

Sequencing was performed on PBMCs or T cells enriched from blood (not recorded which). The receptor chain draws on TRBV6-6 and TRBJ2-3, with TRBD1 identical over 8 junction bases. The sequence derives from a woman aged 30 to 39 who had recovered from COVID-19. The bases are TGTGCCAGCAGTCTCAGGGACAGGCCGTCTCCTACAGATACGCAGTATTTT. It specifies CASSLRDRPSPTDTQYF.